This TCR beta chain was sequenced in a study of cytomegalovirus exposure and HLA in healthy donors (TCRdb year 2017). For the study in its entirety: An earlier analysis of approximately 600 of the donors reported about 250 Gb of sequence data and some 100 million unique TCR beta sequences from approximately 180 million T cells. An early release covering 500 to 750 HLA-typed donors comprised approximately 300 gigabases of sequencing data and 65 million to 100 million unique TCR sequences. Of the approximately 400 genotyped donors, around 81% fell in the genetic ancestry cluster associated with self-reported Caucasian donors. The aim of the study was to test whether cataloging public T cell receptors could identify signatures of past pathogen exposure. Using immunosequencing, the study profiled T cell repertoires from fewer than 700 subjects and related those repertoires to cytomegalovirus serostatus. In addition to the first cohort of about 650 subjects, a separate validation cohort of about 120 different subjects was used. To predict cytomegalovirus infection status, the study brought together high-throughput TCR immunosequencing, statistical association of individual TCRs with disease status, and machine learning. In a later analysis, previously published TCR beta repertoires from 550 to 750 donors were re-analyzed and high-resolution HLA genotyping was added so that TCR occurrence patterns could be studied. Rather than drawing on any new phenotypic data, the later analysis identified candidate immune exposures from TCR beta sequences and the way those sequences occurred across donors. An earlier analysis of 450 to 750 of the donors used high-throughput TCR beta sequencing to judge whether each TCR beta V gene segment behaved as functional or pseudogenic. Donor age, sex, ethnicity and CMV serostatus were collected together with the repertoire data. A later genetic analysis used genome-wide SNP genotypes for about 65% of the roughly 670 donors, treating that subset as a discovery cohort. Every discovery cohort repertoire had been produced on one sequencing platform. HLA typing covered class I and class II loci at four-digit resolution. The number of donors typed differed by locus, with roughly 629-640 for A, B, C, DRB1 and DQB1, around 520 for DQA1, 600 to 610 for DPA1, and around 430 for DPB1. Roughly five DR-DQ haplotypes were handled as single units for association and clustering because linkage in the cohort was strong. Among about 410 genotyped donors of the cohort, an average of around 250,000 unique TCR beta nucleotide sequences was sequenced per donor, of which about 19% were non-productive. General findings and caveats noted by the study authors: Specific HLA alleles were associated with over 15,000 TCR beta sequences at a false discovery rate of 0.05 in a later analysis. Broadly in line with IMGT annotations, most TCR beta V segments showed up in productive rearrangements about 87% or about 30% of the time in an earlier analysis of 587 of the donors. In a later analysis, HLA-associated TCR beta chains showed more clonal expansion and lower generation probabilities than non-associated chains that were equally common. Strong co-occurrence of HLA alleles, especially DR and DQ, made assigning TCR associations to individual alleles difficult. Correlated functional status among segregating V segments might reflect linkage disequilibrium, but an unknown experimental factor could not be ruled out. A cluster of highly shared sequence variants was judged likely to represent a technical artifact of the sequencing pipeline. In a later analysis, most CMV-associated TCR beta chains were found to appear HLA-restricted, with HLA associations seemingly driven largely by CMV exposure. In a later analysis, TCR association rates were found to vary across HLA loci, with the most associated TCRs seen for DRB1 alleles and the fewest for HLA-C alleles. V-gene and J-gene trimming of TCR beta chains was associated with a missense DCLRE1C variant in a later genetic analysis, and the association was replicated in an independent cohort. In a later analysis, several top co-occurrence clusters were reported to appear linked to parvovirus B19, influenza, CMV and Epstein-Barr virus. Roughly uniform sequencing depth across donors was assumed in presence/absence analyses, although this assumption may not hold. Most TCR sequences were seen in very few donors, while some public TCRs were found in many individuals. According to the authors, the approach could potentially be generalized to other disease states and immunological phenotypes. This cohort had only TCR beta chains sequenced, and the lack of alpha or paired-chain data limited which features could be detected. In both the original and validation cohorts, the classifier was reported to diagnose cytomegalovirus status with high specificity and sensitivity. The only immune exposure information available for the cohort was CMV serostatus. In a later genetic analysis, fewer N-insertions in productive TCRs were reported among donors in an Asian-associated ancestry cluster than the approximately 630-donor mean. Because HLA typing was missing for some donors at each locus, association tests included only the typed subset. In vitro tests confirmed that a few of the cytomegalovirus-associated TCR beta chains recognize cytomegalovirus antigens. Some IMGT-functional V segments, including TRBV6-2 and TRBV6-3, could not be distinguished by the 87-base-pair reads and were therefore excluded. The study gave a list of 150 to 200 TCR beta chains associated with cytomegalovirus. A further reported finding was that TCR beta sequences accurately predicted the HLA-A and HLA-B alleles for most subjects in the first cohort. The earlier analysis of about 600 of the donors excluded 15 to 20 rarely observed V segments, including chromosome 9 orphons, because counts were too low.

CDR1 and CDR2 (MNHEY, SMNVEV) derive from the germline V gene (reference sequence). The CDR3 starts with the cysteine, ends with the phenylalanine, and has 15 residues. Only the CDR3 portion is preserved as DNA: 45 bases, with reading frame beginning at the first base. Here V drops 4 bases and J drops 4 bases, and the junction holds 7 bases not matched to any gene. The library was prepared using the immunoSEQ multiplex PCR assay. A mixture of 60 forward primers for TCR Vbeta segments and 13 reverse primers for TCR Jbeta segments was used in the multiplex PCR. Amplification of the CDR3 region of rearranged TCR beta genes was performed with a multiplex PCR assay on genomic DNA. Amplified TCR beta libraries were sequenced as 87-base-pair reads on the Illumina HiSeq System. On the authors' methods: Across the 670 or so repertoires, a later analysis counted roughly 84 million unique TCR beta chains, roughly 11 million of which were shared by at least two donors. To remove PCR and sequencing errors, raw reads were error-corrected and collapsed into unique sequences using a nearest-neighbor algorithm that merged closely related sequences. V, D and J gene segments were assigned by aligning CDR3 sequences to IMGT reference sequences. For a sequence to be retained, a match of at least six nucleotides was required to both a V gene segment and a J gene segment. A rearrangement was called productive if the CDR3 had no stop codons and remained in frame with V and J, and every other rearrangement was called non-productive. Following IMGT convention, CDR3 was defined as the stretch from the second conserved V-encoded cysteine to the conserved J-encoded phenylalanine. The earlier analysis of about 560 of the donors excluded any sequence lacking an unambiguous match to a single V gene segment. An earlier analysis of several hundred of the donors called V segments functional above 56.7% productive rearrangements and segregating when the between-donor standard deviation exceeded 5%. A statistical classification framework was developed to diagnose cytomegalovirus status using the catalog of TCR beta chain sequences. In a later analysis, TCR nucleotide sequences were compared against IMGT/GENE-DB human TR gene sequences so that V and J genes could be assigned. The TCRdist pipeline was used in a later analysis to assign CDR3 sequences and most-parsimonious VDJ recombination scenarios. In a later analysis, each TCR beta chain was defined by its CDR3 amino acid sequence together with its V-gene family, and reads without a unique V-gene family were excluded. A later analysis removed 500 to 650 highly shared, low-generation-probability nucleotide sequences to deal with suspected cross-contamination and a sequencing artifact. A later analysis calculated a clonal expansion index for each public chain from normalized within-repertoire ranks of inferred template counts. In a later analysis, generation probabilities were computed using a VDJ recombination model fitted to out-of-frame rearrangements, and the results were checked against IGoR. Hypergeometric tests were used in a later analysis to score TCR-TCR, TCR-HLA and TCR-CMV co-occurrence, with a repertoire-size bias correction applied to the TCR pairs. A later analysis estimated false discovery rates by permuting HLA or CMV assignments 20 times. In a later analysis, co-occurring TCRs were grouped with DBSCAN, and TCRdist sequence similarity was added when clustering was performed within HLA-allele-positive subsets. Repertoires with fewer than 30,000 or more than 120,000 public chains were left out of co-occurrence clustering, as were about 5 repertoires with anomalous nucleotide sharing. TCRdb took over this immuneACCESS table, retaining in-frame rearrangements with V and J assigned. Such tables are incomplete; in checked studies, under half of the missing clones stem from an unresolved V gene, and the remainder is unexplained. From that table come the V and J calls and clone size; the DNA was used to work out D and trimming. For this sample there are roughly 84,000 clones; 60% to 80% appear just once. The ten most abundant clones make up over 3% of the sample.

In total, roughly 670 healthy bone marrow donors made up the cohort. All cohort members were sampled while nominally healthy, although unrecorded immune exposures were likely present. The donor was CMV seronegative and belonged to the group of 320 or so seronegative cohort members. A peripheral blood sample was provided by each donor, and peripheral blood mononuclear cells were used for TCR beta sequencing. The Qiagen DNeasy Blood Extraction Kit was used to extract genomic DNA from the blood cell samples. Concerning this clone: No antigen is known for it. Within one base of it there is no much larger clone, and no base qualities were kept.

The V and J segments used are TRBV27 and TRBJ2-3, and 8 bases in between align with TRBD2. Sequenced material: PBMCs. The receptor was derived from a man aged 50 to 59 in good health and CMV-seronegative. The nucleotide sequence reads TGTGCCAGCAGTTCCCCCCGGGGGGGTGCAGATACGCAGTATTTT. This sequence encodes CASSSPRGGADTQYF.